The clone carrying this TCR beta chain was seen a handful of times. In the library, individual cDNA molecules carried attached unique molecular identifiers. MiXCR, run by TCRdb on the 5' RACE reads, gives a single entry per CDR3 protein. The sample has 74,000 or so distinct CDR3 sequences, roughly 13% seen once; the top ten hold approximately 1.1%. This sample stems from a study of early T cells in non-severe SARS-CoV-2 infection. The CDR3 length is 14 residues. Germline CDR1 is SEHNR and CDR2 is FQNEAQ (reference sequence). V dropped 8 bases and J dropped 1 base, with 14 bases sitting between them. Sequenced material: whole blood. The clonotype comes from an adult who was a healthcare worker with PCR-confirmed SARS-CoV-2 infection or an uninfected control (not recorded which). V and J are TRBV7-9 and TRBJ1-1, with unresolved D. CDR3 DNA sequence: TGTGCCAGCGCTTCTCCCCGGAAGAACACTGAAGCTTTCTTT. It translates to CASASPRKNTEAFF.